A selection of T cell receptor beta chains follows, all from one sample in a study of pediatric ulcerative colitis. Sequenced by immunoSEQ multiplex PCR; TCRdb stores in-frame clones only, minus some. The data hold about 64,000 clones, with 77% observed a single time. The source material was blood. The receptors come from a boy under 18 with moderate ulcerative colitis. The CDR3 runs from the conserved cysteine through the conserved F or W. D genes are given only for firm matches. Rows give clone size only sometimes, using once, few, many, or a class for an expanded clone.

V gene	J gene	D gene	clone size	CDR3 protein	CDR3 DNA
TRBV5-1	TRBJ2-7	.	.	CASSLVSPGASYEQYF	TGCGCCAGCAGCTTGGTATCCCCAGGGGCCTCCTACGAGCAGTACTTC
TRBV9	TRBJ2-1	TRBD2	.	CASREAGGHNEQFF	TGTGCCAGCAGAGAAGCGGGGGGGCACAATGAGCAGTTCTTC
TRBV27	TRBJ1-3	TRBD1	.	CASSLTGVSGNTIYF	TGTGCCAGCAGTTTAACAGGGGTTTCTGGAAACACCATATATTTT
TRBV10-3	TRBJ2-7	.	.	CAISESVRAYEQYF	TGTGCCATCAGTGAGTCGGTCAGGGCCTACGAGCAGTACTTC
TRBV19	TRBJ2-3	TRBD1	few	CASTTTGVTDTQYF	TGTGCCAGTACCACAACAGGGGTAACAGATACGCAGTATTTT
TRBV30	TRBJ1-2	.	once	CAWGFHRDGGYGYTF	TGTGCCTGGGGTTTTCACAGGGATGGAGGATATGGCTACACCTTC
TRBV5-4	TRBJ1-2	.	.	CASSPGLLGYTF	TGTGCCAGCAGCCCCGGGCTACTTGGCTACACCTTC
TRBV7-3	TRBJ2-6	.	.	CASSATGLGANVLTF	TGTGCCAGCAGCGCGACGGGCCTGGGGGCCAACGTCCTGACTTTC
TRBV7-3	TRBJ2-3	.	.	CASSPKGFVSGDTQYF	TGTGCCAGCAGCCCTAAAGGGTTTGTCTCGGGGGATACGCAGTATTTT
TRBV4-1	TRBJ2-2	TRBD2	once	CASAYTSGGLAGELFF	TGCGCCAGCGCCTATACTAGCGGGGGGTTGGCCGGGGAGCTGTTTTTT
TRBV6-5	TRBJ1-1	.	.	CASSSRANTEAFF	TGTGCCAGCAGTTCCAGGGCGAACACTGAAGCTTTCTTT
TRBV4-3	TRBJ2-1	TRBD2	.	CASSQDPSAAGYNEQFF	TGCGCCAGCAGCCAAGATCCCTCCGCAGCGGGGTACAATGAGCAGTTCTTC
TRBV5-8	TRBJ1-5	.	.	CASSYFDGRGNQPQHF	TGTGCCAGCAGCTATTTCGATGGACGAGGCAATCAGCCCCAGCATTTT
TRBV5-1	TRBJ2-6	.	few	CASSYGQRATGANVLTF	TGCGCCAGCAGTTATGGACAGAGGGCCACTGGGGCCAACGTCCTGACTTTC
TRBV27	TRBJ1-1	TRBD1	once	CASKMGQNYHEAFF	TGTGCCAGCAAGATGGGACAGAATTATCATGAAGCTTTCTTT
TRBV9	TRBJ2-7	.	.	CASSVGDGRGYEQYF	TGTGCCAGCAGCGTAGGGGATGGTAGAGGGTACGAGCAGTACTTC
TRBV5-1	TRBJ2-5	.	.	CASSPGPTSETQYF	TGCGCCAGCAGCCCAGGACCCACGTCGGAGACCCAGTACTTC
TRBV7-2	TRBJ1-2	TRBD1	.	CASSVDRDYGYTF	TGTGCCAGCAGCGTAGACAGGGACTATGGCTACACCTTC
TRBV9	TRBJ2-5	TRBD1	.	CASSVEGQGGKETQYF	TGTGCCAGCAGCGTAGAAGGACAGGGGGGGAAAGAGACCCAGTACTTC
TRBV7-2	TRBJ2-7	.	.	CASSSRGYYEQYF	TGTGCCAGCAGCTCCAGAGGGTACTACGAGCAGTACTTC
TRBV5-1	TRBJ2-1	TRBD2	.	CASSSLAGAVNEQFF	TGCGCCAGCAGCTCTCTAGCGGGAGCAGTTAATGAGCAGTTCTTC
TRBV12-5	TRBJ2-5	.	.	CASGVTPLLAQYF	TGTGCTAGTGGTGTCACTCCCCTCTTGGCCCAGTACTTC
TRBV5-1	TRBJ1-2	TRBD1	few	CASRQGTYGYTF	TGCGCCAGCCGACAGGGGACCTATGGCTACACCTTC
TRBV30	TRBJ2-7	.	.	CAWNPFRTATTEQYF	TGTGCCTGGAACCCCTTCCGGACAGCGACGACCGAGCAGTACTTC
TRBV29-1	TRBJ1-4	TRBD1	.	CSVDRTGTGALFF	TGCAGCGTTGATAGAACCGGGACAGGGGCCTTGTTTTTT
TRBV6-4	TRBJ2-4	.	.	CASSNNRNIQYF	TGTGCCAGCAGTAATAACCGAAACATTCAGTACTTC
TRBV5-5	TRBJ2-5	TRBD2	.	CASSLWEGETQYF	TGTGCCAGCAGCTTATGGGAGGGAGAGACCCAGTACTTC
TRBV30	TRBJ2-4	.	once	CAWMGAPGENIQYF	TGTGCCTGGATGGGGGCCCCAGGGGAAAACATTCAGTACTTC
TRBV7-6	TRBJ1-1	.	.	CASSLALGRLNTEAFF	TGTGCCAGCAGCTTAGCTCTAGGGAGGTTAAACACTGAAGCTTTCTTT
TRBV4-3	TRBJ1-1	.	.	CASRPPGEGAEAFF	TGCGCCAGCAGACCTCCGGGGGAGGGAGCTGAAGCTTTCTTT
TRBV25-1	TRBJ1-2	.	once	CASTPSGYNYGYTF	TGTGCCAGCACCCCGTCAGGGTATAACTATGGCTACACCTTC
TRBV10-3	TRBJ1-3	TRBD1	.	CAISSPGTGENTIYF	TGTGCCATCAGTTCTCCCGGGACAGGGGAGAACACCATATATTTT
TRBV5-1	TRBJ2-6	.	.	CASREGGQGASGANVLTF	TGCGCCAGCAGAGAGGGAGGGCAGGGGGCATCTGGGGCCAACGTCCTGACTTTC
TRBV30	TRBJ1-5	.	.	CAWGSGLSNQPQHF	TGTGCCTGGGGATCGGGTCTTAGCAATCAGCCCCAGCATTTT
TRBV19	TRBJ2-6	.	.	CASTPGPGANVLTF	TGTGCCAGTACCCCCGGCCCCGGGGCCAACGTCCTGACTTTC